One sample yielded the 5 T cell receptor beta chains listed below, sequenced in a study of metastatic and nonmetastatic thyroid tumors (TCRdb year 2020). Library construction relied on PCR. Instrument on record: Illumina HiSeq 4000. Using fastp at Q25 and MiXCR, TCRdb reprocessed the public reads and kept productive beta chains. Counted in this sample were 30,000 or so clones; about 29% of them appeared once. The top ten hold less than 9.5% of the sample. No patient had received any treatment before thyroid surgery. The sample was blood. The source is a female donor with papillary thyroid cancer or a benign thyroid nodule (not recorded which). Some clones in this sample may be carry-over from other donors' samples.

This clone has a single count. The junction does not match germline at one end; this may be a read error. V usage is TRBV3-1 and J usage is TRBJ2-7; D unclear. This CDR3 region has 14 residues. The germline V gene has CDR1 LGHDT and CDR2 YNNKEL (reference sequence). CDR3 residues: CASSPLGNAYEQDF. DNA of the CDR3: TGTGCCAGCAGCCCTCTTGGAAATGCCTACGAGCAGGACTTC.

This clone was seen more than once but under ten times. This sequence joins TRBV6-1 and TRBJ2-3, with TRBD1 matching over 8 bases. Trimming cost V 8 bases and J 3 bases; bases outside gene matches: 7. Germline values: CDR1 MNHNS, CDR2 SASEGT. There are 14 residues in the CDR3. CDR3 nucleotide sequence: TGTGCCAGCGAAACCGGACAGGGTACAGATACGCAGTATTTT. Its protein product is CASETGQGTDTQYF.

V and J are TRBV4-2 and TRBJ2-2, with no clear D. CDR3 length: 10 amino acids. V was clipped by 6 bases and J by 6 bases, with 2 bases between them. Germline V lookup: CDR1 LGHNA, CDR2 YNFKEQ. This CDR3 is CASRSGELFF. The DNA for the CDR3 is TGTGCCAGCAGATCCGGGGAGCTGTTTTTT.

In DNA form, the CDR3 reads TGTGCCAGCAGCTTCTGCAGGTTTCTCTCCGGGGAGCTGTTTTTT. This codes for CASSFCRFLSGELFF. V gene TRBV7-2 combines with J gene TRBJ2-2; D remains unclear. The CDR3 contains 15 residues. The germline gives CDR1 SGHTA, CDR2 FQGNSA. V dropped 3 bases and J dropped 6 bases, with 14 bases sitting between them.

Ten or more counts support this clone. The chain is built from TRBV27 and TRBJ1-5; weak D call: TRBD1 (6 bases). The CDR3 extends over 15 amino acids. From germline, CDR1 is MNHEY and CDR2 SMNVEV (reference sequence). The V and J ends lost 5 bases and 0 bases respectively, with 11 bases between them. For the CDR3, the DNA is TGTGCCAGCAGTGCCGGACAGAATAGCAATCAGCCCCAGCATTTT. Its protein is CASSAGQNSNQPQHF.